The clone carrying this TCR beta chain has a handful of counts. Its antigen remains unidentified. RNA was extracted and reverse transcribed into cDNA as the sequencing template. Here immunoSEQ multiplex PCR was the method, and the copy in TCRdb shows in-frame clones only, minus some. Of roughly 190,000 clones listed, about three fifths are singletons. Germline V lookup: CDR1 GTSNPN, CDR2 SVGIG (reference sequence). J was trimmed by 1 base and V by 3 bases; bases with no gene match: 12. This CDR3 contains 17 residues. The sample belongs to a study of CD8+ T cells in alopecia areata. The wider study: Each of the treated patients was given oral tofacitinib, 5 to 10 mg twice daily, for moderate-to-severe alopecia areata.

Treatment noted: oral pan-JAK inhibitor, 5-10 mg twice daily. Overall study findings and caveats: Lesional scalp, notably in alopecia totalis/universalis, had clonality above that of normal scalp.

This sequence originates from a human donor with alopecia areata. The sample in question was CD4+ T cells sorted from blood, obtained at week 4, from a patient treated with tofacitinib. The chain employs TRBV30 and TRBJ1-1; 9 bases are shared with TRBD1. The CDR3: CAWRWTGARRTNTEAFF. The CDR3 bases are TGTGCCTGGAGATGGACAGGGGCAAGGAGGACGAACACTGAAGCTTTCTTT.